The rows below give T cell receptor beta chains drawn from one sample of a study of tumor-infiltrating lymphocytes in primary liver carcinoma. TCRdb re-called the multiplex PCR reads through MiXCR, storing one row per CDR3 protein. This table has 300,000 to 400,000 distinct CDR3 sequences, roughly two thirds appearing once. The sequenced sample consisted of peripheral blood. Source of these receptors: a middle-aged man with primary liver carcinoma and hepatitis B virus infection. CDR3s include the opening cysteine and the closing phenylalanine or tryptophan. The order of the fields is J gene, clone size, D gene, V gene, CDR3 protein, CDR3 DNA. The D gene is left open where the match is weak. Some rows mark clone size as missing; the rest say once, few, many or name a class of expanded clone.

j_call: TRBJ2-7
clone_size: .
d_call: TRBD2
v_call: TRBV10-3
cdr3_aa: CAIREGRLAGAYEQYF
cdr3_nt: TGTGCCATCAGAGAAGGGAGGCTAGCGGGGGCCTACGAGCAGTACTTC

j_call: TRBJ2-2
clone_size: few
d_call: .
v_call: TRBV13
cdr3_aa: CASSEGRTGELFF
cdr3_nt: TGTGCCAGCAGCGAGGGTCGCACCGGGGAGCTGTTTTTT

j_call: TRBJ2-3
clone_size: few
d_call: .
v_call: TRBV5-1
cdr3_aa: CASSLGNSNTDTQYF
cdr3_nt: TGCGCCAGCAGCTTGGGAAATAGCAATACAGATACGCAGTATTTT

j_call: TRBJ2-6
clone_size: .
d_call: TRBD1
v_call: TRBV7-9
cdr3_aa: CASSDRDRPGANVLTF
cdr3_nt: TGCGCCAGCAGCGACCGGGACAGACCTGGGGCCAACGTCCTGACTTTC

j_call: TRBJ1-4
clone_size: .
d_call: TRBD1
v_call: TRBV4-1
cdr3_aa: CASSQGVTNQGGAGEKLFF
cdr3_nt: TGCGCCAGCAGCCAAGGGGTGACGAACCAGGGGGGCGCAGGTGAAAAACTGTTTTTT

j_call: TRBJ2-7
clone_size: few
d_call: TRBD2
v_call: TRBV13
cdr3_aa: CASSRTSGIAVEQYF
cdr3_nt: TGTGCCAGCAGCCGGACTAGCGGGATTGCGGTTGAGCAGTACTTC

j_call: TRBJ1-2
clone_size: .
d_call: .
v_call: TRBV6-1
cdr3_aa: CASNTVTGPYYGYTF
cdr3_nt: TGTGCCAGCAATACCGTAACAGGGCCTTACTATGGCTACACCTTC

j_call: TRBJ2-7
clone_size: .
d_call: .
v_call: TRBV11-2
cdr3_aa: CASNLVVVGASYEQYF
cdr3_nt: TGTGCCAGCAACTTAGTCGTGGTAGGGGCCTCCTACGAGCAGTACTTC

j_call: TRBJ1-6
clone_size: many
d_call: .
v_call: TRBV6-5
cdr3_aa: CASSYSPPGANNSPLHF
cdr3_nt: TGTGCCAGCAGTTACTCGCCTCCGGGGGCAAATAATTCACCCCTCCACTTT

j_call: TRBJ1-4
clone_size: .
d_call: .
v_call: TRBV11-2
cdr3_aa: CDSSRLGTNEKLFF
cdr3_nt: TGTGACAGCAGCCGCCTTGGCACTAATGAAAAACTGTTTTTT

j_call: TRBJ1-4
clone_size: .
d_call: TRBD1
v_call: TRBV7-9
cdr3_aa: CASSSTGAATNEKLFF
cdr3_nt: TGTGCCAGCAGCTCGACAGGGGCAGCAACTAATGAAAAACTGTTTTTT

j_call: TRBJ2-1
clone_size: .
d_call: .
v_call: TRBV11-2
cdr3_aa: CESSLASYNEQFF
cdr3_nt: TGTGAAAGCAGCTTAGCCTCCTACAATGAGCAATTCTTC

j_call: TRBJ2-5
clone_size: few
d_call: .
v_call: TRBV28
cdr3_aa: CASSARDWAETQYF
cdr3_nt: TGTGCCAGCAGTGCCAGGGATTGGGCGGAGACCCAGTACTTC

j_call: TRBJ1-2
clone_size: .
d_call: .
v_call: TRBV11-2
cdr3_aa: CARGPRQDYGYTF
cdr3_nt: TGTGCCCGTGGCCCCCGACAAGACTATGGCTACACCTTC

j_call: TRBJ2-3
clone_size: many
d_call: TRBD1
v_call: TRBV5-1
cdr3_aa: CASSSTTGAGTDTQYF
cdr3_nt: TGCGCCAGCAGCTCTACTACAGGGGCTGGCACAGATACGCAGTATTTT

j_call: TRBJ2-2
clone_size: .
d_call: .
v_call: TRBV6-5
cdr3_aa: CASSYAQSAGKLFF
cdr3_nt: TGTGCCAGCAGTTACGCCCAGAGCGCCGGGAAGCTGTTTTTT

j_call: TRBJ2-7
clone_size: .
d_call: TRBD2
v_call: TRBV5-6
cdr3_aa: CASSFMTSGTYEQYF
cdr3_nt: TGTGCCAGCAGCTTCATGACTAGCGGGACATACGAGCAGTACTTC

j_call: TRBJ2-7
clone_size: many
d_call: .
v_call: TRBV5-1
cdr3_aa: CASSSSRSYEQYF
cdr3_nt: TGCGCCAGCAGCTCCTCTAGGTCCTACGAGCAGTACTTC

j_call: TRBJ2-7
clone_size: many
d_call: .
v_call: TRBV6-5
cdr3_aa: CASTGTGYEQYF
cdr3_nt: TGTGCCAGCACTGGAACAGGGTACGAGCAGTACTTC

j_call: TRBJ2-7
clone_size: .
d_call: TRBD2
v_call: TRBV5-4
cdr3_aa: CASSLYSGSSYEQYF
cdr3_nt: TGTGCCAGCAGCTTGTACAGCGGGAGTTCCTACGAGCAGTACTTC

j_call: TRBJ1-3
clone_size: many
d_call: .
v_call: TRBV11-2
cdr3_aa: CASRYYGASSGNTIYF
cdr3_nt: TGTGCCAGCAGATACTACGGGGCGAGCTCTGGAAACACCATATATTTT

j_call: TRBJ2-5
clone_size: .
d_call: .
v_call: TRBV11-2
cdr3_aa: CASSLTPAERTQYF
cdr3_nt: TGTGCCAGCAGCTTAACGCCAGCCGAGAGAACCCAGTACTTC

j_call: TRBJ1-5
clone_size: .
d_call: .
v_call: TRBV4-3
cdr3_aa: CASSHDYEGARGNQPQHF
cdr3_nt: TGCGCCAGCAGCCACGATTACGAAGGGGCTCGCGGCAATCAGCCCCAGCATTTT

j_call: TRBJ2-1
clone_size: few
d_call: .
v_call: TRBV7-3
cdr3_aa: CASSPGRGLYNEQFF
cdr3_nt: TGTGCCAGCAGCCCGGGGAGGGGGCTTTACAATGAGCAGTTCTTC

j_call: TRBJ1-5
clone_size: .
d_call: .
v_call: TRBV10-3
cdr3_aa: CAIATGSDRGNQPQHF
cdr3_nt: TGTGCCATAGCAACAGGGAGTGACCGGGGCAATCAGCCCCAGCATTTT

j_call: TRBJ2-7
clone_size: .
d_call: TRBD1
v_call: TRBV14
cdr3_aa: CASSTQGSYEQYF
cdr3_nt: TGTGCCAGCAGCACACAGGGGTCCTACGAGCAGTACTTC

j_call: TRBJ2-5
clone_size: .
d_call: TRBD1
v_call: TRBV11-2
cdr3_aa: CASSLGDRWQQETHYF
cdr3_nt: TGTGCCAGCAGCTTAGGGGACAGGTGGCAACAAGAGACCCACTACTTC

j_call: TRBJ2-2
clone_size: many
d_call: .
v_call: TRBV12-3/TRBV12-4
cdr3_aa: CASSLVGGGELFF
cdr3_nt: TGTGCCAGCAGTTTAGTAGGGGGCGGGGAGCTGTTTTTT

j_call: TRBJ2-5
clone_size: few
d_call: .
v_call: TRBV25-1
cdr3_aa: CASSEWQGGETQYF
cdr3_nt: TGTGCCAGCAGTGAGTGGCAGGGAGGAGAGACCCAGTACTTC

j_call: TRBJ2-2
clone_size: .
d_call: .
v_call: TRBV7-2
cdr3_aa: CASSPLSSTGELFF
cdr3_nt: TGTGCCAGCAGCCCACTGAGTAGTACCGGGGAGCTGTTTTTT

j_call: TRBJ1-1
clone_size: .
d_call: .
v_call: TRBV29-1
cdr3_aa: CSGGALNTEAFF
cdr3_nt: TGCAGCGGTGGGGCTCTGAACACCGAAGCTTTCTTT

j_call: TRBJ1-1
clone_size: .
d_call: TRBD1
v_call: TRBV19
cdr3_aa: CASSIDRDTEAFF
cdr3_nt: TGTGCCAGTAGCATAGACAGGGACACTGAAGCTTTCTTT

j_call: TRBJ2-2
clone_size: .
d_call: .
v_call: TRBV13
cdr3_aa: CASNSKGVPGELFF
cdr3_nt: TGTGCCAGCAACAGTAAAGGGGTCCCCGGGGAGCTGTTTTTT

j_call: TRBJ1-2
clone_size: .
d_call: TRBD1
v_call: TRBV5-6
cdr3_aa: CAGTLVGTGCYTF
cdr3_nt: TGTGCCGGCACCTTGGTTGGGACAGGATGCTACACCTTC